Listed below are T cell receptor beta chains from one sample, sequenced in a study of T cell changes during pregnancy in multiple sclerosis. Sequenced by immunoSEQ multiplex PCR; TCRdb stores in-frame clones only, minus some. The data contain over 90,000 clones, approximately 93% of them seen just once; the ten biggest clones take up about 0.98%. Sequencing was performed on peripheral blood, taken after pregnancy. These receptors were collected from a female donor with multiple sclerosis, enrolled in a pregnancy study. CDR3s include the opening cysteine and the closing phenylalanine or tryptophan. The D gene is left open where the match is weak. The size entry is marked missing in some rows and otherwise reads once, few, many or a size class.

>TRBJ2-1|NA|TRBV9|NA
CASSISARDTYNEQFF
TGTGCCAGCAGCATCTCCGCCAGGGACACCTACAATGAGCAGTTCTTC
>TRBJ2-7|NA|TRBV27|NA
CASSWSGSYEQYF
TGTGCCAGCAGTTGGAGTGGATCCTACGAGCAGTACTTC
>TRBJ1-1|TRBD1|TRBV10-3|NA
CAISESGTGGDTEAFF
TGTGCCATCAGTGAGTCTGGAACAGGGGGGGACACTGAAGCTTTCTTT
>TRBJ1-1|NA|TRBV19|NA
CASSIRVGGELNTEAFF
TGTGCCAGTAGTATCCGGGTGGGGGGAGAACTGAACACTGAAGCTTTCTTT
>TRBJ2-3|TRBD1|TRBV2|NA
CASGTGSTDTQYF
TGTGCCAGCGGGACAGGGAGCACAGATACGCAGTATTTT
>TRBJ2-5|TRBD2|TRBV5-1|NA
CASMRLAGVLETQYF
TGCGCCAGCATGAGACTAGCGGGAGTTCTAGAGACCCAGTACTTC
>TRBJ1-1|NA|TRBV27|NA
CASSLRRDDTEAFF
TGTGCCAGCAGTTTAAGGAGGGACGACACTGAAGCTTTCTTT
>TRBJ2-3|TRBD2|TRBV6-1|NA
CASSEALAGDTDTQYF
TGTGCCAGCAGTGAAGCTCTAGCGGGGGACACAGATACGCAGTATTTT
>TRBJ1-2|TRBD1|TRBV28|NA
CASSFRGSNYGYTF
TGTGCCAGCAGTTTCAGGGGGTCTAACTATGGCTACACCTTC
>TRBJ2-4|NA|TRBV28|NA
CASTLQGSDIQYF
TGTGCCAGCACCTTACAGGGTAGTGACATTCAGTACTTC
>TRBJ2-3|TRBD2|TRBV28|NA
CASSSLQRESTDTQYF
TGTGCCAGCAGCTCCCTCCAGCGGGAGAGCACAGATACGCAGTATTTT
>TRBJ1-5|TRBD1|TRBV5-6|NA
CASSLRDRDLQPQHF
TGTGCCAGCAGCTTAAGGGACAGGGATCTCCAGCCCCAGCATTTT
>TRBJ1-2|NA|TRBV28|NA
CASSSNHITGGRPSNGYTF
TGTGCCAGCAGTTCGAACCACATAACGGGGGGGCGACCGTCGAATGGCTACACCTTC
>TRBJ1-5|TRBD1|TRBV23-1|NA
CASSRTGTGQEPQHF
TGCGCCAGCAGTCGCACCGGGACAGGGCAGGAGCCCCAGCATTTT
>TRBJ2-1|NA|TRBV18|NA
CASSPWGDSYNEQFF
TGTGCCAGCTCACCTTGGGGGGACTCCTACAATGAGCAGTTCTTC
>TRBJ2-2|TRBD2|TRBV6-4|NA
CASSAVPAGNTGELFF
TGTGCCAGCAGCGCCGTACCAGCGGGAAACACCGGGGAGCTGTTTTTT
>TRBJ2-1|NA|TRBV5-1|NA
CASSPDSNSYNEQFF
TGCGCCAGCAGCCCCGACAGTAACTCCTACAATGAGCAGTTCTTC
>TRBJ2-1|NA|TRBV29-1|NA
CSARGRGDEQFF
TGCAGCGCTCGAGGCCGTGGCGATGAGCAGTTCTTC
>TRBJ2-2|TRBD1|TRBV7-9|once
CASRHLGQLNTGELFF
TGTGCCAGCAGGCATCTGGGACAGCTAAACACCGGGGAGCTGTTTTTT
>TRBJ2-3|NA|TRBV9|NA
CASSGTSGEHTQYFINF
NA
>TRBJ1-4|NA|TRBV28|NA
CASSPTGKLDGEKLFF
TGTGCCAGCAGTCCAACAGGGAAGCTTGACGGGGAAAAACTGTTTTTT
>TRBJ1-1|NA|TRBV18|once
CASSLPRPAEAFF
TGTGCCAGCTCACTCCCTAGGCCTGCTGAAGCTTTCTTT
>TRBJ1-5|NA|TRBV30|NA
CAWSEADWVNQPQHF
TGTGCCTGGAGTGAGGCGGACTGGGTCAATCAGCCCCAGCATTTT
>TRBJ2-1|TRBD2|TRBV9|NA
CASSLTSGRALYEQFF
TGTGCCAGCAGCCTCACAAGCGGGAGGGCCCTGTATGAGCAGTTCTTC
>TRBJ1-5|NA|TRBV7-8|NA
CASSLALGAGQPQHF
TGTGCCAGCAGCTTAGCTTTGGGGGCGGGTCAGCCCCAGCATTTT
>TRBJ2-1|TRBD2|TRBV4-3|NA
CASSQDGLAGVNEQFF
TGCGCCAGCAGCCAAGATGGGCTAGCGGGAGTGAATGAGCAGTTCTTC
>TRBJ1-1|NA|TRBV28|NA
CASSLWEGGRNTEAFF
TGTGCCAGCAGTTTATGGGAGGGTGGGAGGAACACTGAAGCTTTCTTT
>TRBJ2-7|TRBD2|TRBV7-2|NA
CASSLVSSGGGEQYF
TGTGCCAGCAGCTTAGTGTCTAGCGGGGGGGGAGAGCAGTACTTC
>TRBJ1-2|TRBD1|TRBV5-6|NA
CASSLGRGLGYTF
TGTGCCAGCAGCTTGGGCAGGGGGCTTGGCTACACCTTC
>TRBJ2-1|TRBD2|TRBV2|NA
CASPIIRLAGSYNEQFF
TGTGCCAGCCCAATTATTAGACTAGCGGGCTCCTACAATGAGCAGTTCTTC
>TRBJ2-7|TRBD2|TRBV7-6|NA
CASSLAGSGSRYEQYF
TGTGCCAGCAGCTTAGCGGGTAGCGGGAGTCGGTACGAGCAGTACTTC
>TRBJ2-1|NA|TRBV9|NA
CASSVQWRWSEQFF
TGTGCCAGCAGCGTGCAGTGGCGGTGGAGTGAGCAGTTCTTC
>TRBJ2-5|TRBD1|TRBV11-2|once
CASSSSLITRDRERETQYF
TGTGCCAGCAGCTCGTCTTTGATTACGAGGGACAGGGAGAGGGAGACCCAGTACTTC
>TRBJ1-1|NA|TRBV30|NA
CALQDLNTEAFF
TGTGCCCTACAGGATTTGAACACTGAAGCTTTCTTT
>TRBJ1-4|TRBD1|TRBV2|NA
CASREGQGRTNEKLFF
TGTGCCAGCAGGGAGGGACAGGGACGGACTAATGAAAAACTGTTTTTT
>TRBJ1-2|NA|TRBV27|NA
CASSLGGPNYGYTF
TGTGCCAGCAGTTTAGGGGGCCCTAACTATGGCTACACCTTC
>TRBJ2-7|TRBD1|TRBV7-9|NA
CASSLGQDSYEQYF
TGTGCCAGCAGCCTCGGACAGGACTCCTACGAGCAGTACTTC
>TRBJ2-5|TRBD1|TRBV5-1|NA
CASSLFHRDSSTGETQYF
TGCGCCAGCAGCTTGTTCCACCGGGACAGCTCAACAGGGGAGACCCAGTACTTC
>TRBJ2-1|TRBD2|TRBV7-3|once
CASSLGGRAVEQFF
TGTGCCAGCAGCTTGGGCGGGAGGGCCGTTGAGCAGTTCTTC